These T cell receptor beta chains were read from a single sample in a study of CD8 T cells in Susac syndrome. TCRdb re-derived calls from the immunoSEQ multiplex PCR reads in MiXCR, one entry per CDR3 protein. The table shows about 210,000 distinct CDR3 sequences, with about 96% occurring only once. Sequenced sample: CD4+ T cells from PBMCs. The receptor set was obtained from a human donor with multiple sclerosis. Both conserved end residues are part of each CDR3. A D gene is named only where the DNA matches it firmly. Size is omitted from some rows. Given values are once, few, many or a class for expanded clones.

J: TRBJ2-3
D: NA
V: TRBV20-1
size: NA
DNA: TGCAGTGCTAGAGTTCGTTTCAGGTCAGATACGCAGTATTTT
CDR3: CSARVRFRSDTQYF

J: TRBJ1-2
D: NA
V: TRBV30
size: NA
DNA: TGTGCCTGGCATGTAGGATCCTCTAACTATGGCTACACCTTC
CDR3: CAWHVGSSNYGYTF

J: TRBJ1-1
D: NA
V: TRBV12-3/TRBV12-4
size: NA
DNA: TGTGCCAGCAGTCTCTTTCCACGGATATTT
CDR3: CASSLFPRIF

J: TRBJ2-2
D: TRBD2
V: TRBV5-1
size: NA
DNA: TGCGCCAGCAGCTTGGGGACTAGTAACACCGGGGAGCTGTTTTTT
CDR3: CASSLGTSNTGELFF

J: TRBJ2-7
D: NA
V: TRBV27
size: once
DNA: TGTGCCAGCAGTTTAGTAGCTTCCGCGGCCTACGAGCAGTACTTC
CDR3: CASSLVASAAYEQYF

J: TRBJ1-1
D: NA
V: TRBV25-1
size: NA
DNA: TGTGCCAGCAGTGATACTACGACTGAAGCTTTCTTT
CDR3: CASSDTTTEAFF

J: TRBJ2-1
D: NA
V: TRBV20-1
size: once
DNA: TGCAGTGCTAGTGATGCCGCAGGGCACAATGAGCAGTTCTTC
CDR3: CSASDAAGHNEQFF

J: TRBJ1-5
D: NA
V: TRBV28
size: NA
DNA: TGTGCCAGCCGTGGAGCTTTTCATCAGCCCCAGCATTTT
CDR3: CASRGAFHQPQHF

J: TRBJ2-3
D: TRBD1
V: TRBV28
size: once
DNA: TGTGCCAGCACCAAAGGACAGGATACAGATACGCAGTATTTT
CDR3: CASTKGQDTDTQYF

J: TRBJ2-5
D: NA
V: TRBV25-1
size: NA
DNA: TGTGCCAGCAGTGAATATATTCAGAGGGGCCAAGAGACCCAGTACTTC
CDR3: CASSEYIQRGQETQYF

J: TRBJ2-4
D: TRBD2
V: TRBV23-1
size: NA
DNA: TGCGCCAGCAGTCAATCGCGCCCGGGGGAGGGCTCCCTAGCCAAAAACATTCAGTACTTC
CDR3: CASSQSRPGEGSLAKNIQYF

J: TRBJ1-1
D: NA
V: TRBV28
size: NA
DNA: TGTGCCAGCAGTTTAAGACCTCAACCTGAAGCTTTCTTT
CDR3: CASSLRPQPEAFF

J: TRBJ2-3
D: TRBD2
V: TRBV5-4
size: NA
DNA: TGTGCCAGCAGCTTGGGACTAGCGGGAGGGCAAGATACGCAGTATTTT
CDR3: CASSLGLAGGQDTQYF